The TCR beta chain described here comes from a study of patients and donors after allogeneic stem cell transplantation. Germline CDR1 and CDR2: SQVTM and ANQGSEA. The trim removed 5 bases at V and 2 bases at J, leaving 4 bases unmatched. The CDR3 runs to 14 residues. TCRdb used MiXCR to reprocess the RT-PCR reads, holding one entry per CDR3 protein. The table shows about 960,000 distinct CDR3 sequences, with about 20% occurring only once. V gene TRBV29-1 combines with J gene TRBJ2-1, with 9 bases lining up with TRBD2. The material sequenced was blood, either unsorted or a sorted T cell fraction (not recorded which). This receptor was obtained from a human donor who was either an allogeneic HSCT recipient or a stem cell or donor lymphocyte infusion donor (not recorded which). It is not recorded whose cells these are; they may come from a transplant donor. The CDR3 loop reads CSVLASGTYNEQFF. The CDR3 DNA sequence: TGCAGCGTTTTAGCTAGCGGGACCTACAATGAGCAGTTCTTC.